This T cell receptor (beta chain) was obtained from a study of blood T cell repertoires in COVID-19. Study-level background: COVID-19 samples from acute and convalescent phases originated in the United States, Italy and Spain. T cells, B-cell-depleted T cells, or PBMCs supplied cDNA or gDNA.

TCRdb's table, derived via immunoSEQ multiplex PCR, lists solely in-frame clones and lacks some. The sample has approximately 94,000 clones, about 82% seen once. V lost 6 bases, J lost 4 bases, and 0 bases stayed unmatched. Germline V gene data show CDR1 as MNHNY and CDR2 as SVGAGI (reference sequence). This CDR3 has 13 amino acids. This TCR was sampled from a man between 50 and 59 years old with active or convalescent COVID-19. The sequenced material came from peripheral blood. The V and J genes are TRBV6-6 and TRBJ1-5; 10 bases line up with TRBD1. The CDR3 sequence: CASRDRGNQPQHF. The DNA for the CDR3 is TGTGCCAGCAGGGACAGGGGGAATCAGCCCCAGCATTTT.